This T cell receptor (beta chain) originates from a study of blood T cell dynamics during melanoma immunotherapy. As to this clone: Its specificity is unknown.

Overall study findings and caveats: At W3, later disease-control patients showed bifurcated PBMC repertoire changes, unlike progressors.

A fixed DNA input of around 0.35 ug was used per bulk PBMC sample. TCRdb's copy holds only in-frame clones and misses some; the assay was immunoSEQ multiplex PCR. The repertoire holds some 8,200 clones, with about 88% as singletons. This sample's time point: week 3, after first cycle of checkpoint inhibitor. V lost 1 base to trimming and J lost 7 bases; unmatched junction nucleotides: 4. This CDR3 contains 16 residues. Germline values: CDR1 MGHRA, CDR2 YSYEKL. The TCR sequence derives from a human donor with melanoma. The rearrangement uses TRBV4-1 and TRBJ2-2; 12 positions match TRBD2. This specimen was blood, taken from a patient treated with checkpoint blockade. CDR3 amino acids: CASSQASGRAVGELFF. For the CDR3, the DNA is TGCGCCAGCAGCCAAGCTAGCGGGAGGGCCGTCGGGGAGCTGTTTTTT.